This TCR beta chain was retrieved from a study of OX40 agonist ivuxolimab in advanced cancers. Across the study: Dose-escalation patients were diagnosed with hepatocellular carcinoma, melanoma, renal cell cancer or head and neck cancer. A mean age of approximately 60 years, range roughly 23 to 85, was recorded, and 80% to 90% were male. Study results and caveats: Both CD4+ and CD8+ T cell populations in blood had undergone clonal expansion by week 6 at 0.1 to 3.0 mg/kg. There were, on average, more expanded clones in CD8+ T cells than in CD4+.

The protocol was immunoSEQ multiplex PCR, while the TCRdb copy is restricted to in-frame clones and leaves out a portion. The table has 15,000 to 20,000 clones, around four fifths seen once. The germline V gene has CDR1 MDHEN and CDR2 SYDVKM. The CDR3 contains 15 residues. J was trimmed by 2 bases and V by 7 bases; bases with no gene match: 9. This clone was picked up a small number of times. Its target is not known. Sequencing was performed on CD4+ or CD8+ T cells sorted from blood, taken in a trial of the OX40 agonist ivuxolimab. This chain connects TRBV28 to TRBJ2-3, with 7 bases identical to TRBD1. This receptor was identified in an adult with an advanced solid tumor such as melanoma, head and neck, liver or kidney cancer. This CDR3 reads CASNIQGKATDTQYF. CDR3 nucleotides: TGTGCCAGCAATATACAGGGGAAGGCCACAGATACGCAGTATTTT.